This T cell receptor (beta chain) originates from a study of technical replicates of blood from several donors. Germline V gene data show CDR1 as LNHDA and CDR2 as SQIVND (reference sequence). This CDR3 comprises 16 residues. V was pared by 1 base and J by 1 base, with 14 bases between. Clones were sequenced by immunoSEQ multiplex PCR, and TCRdb holds only the in-frame ones, with some missing. Among about 75,000 clones listed, 95% to 97% were seen once. The source of this sequence is a human donor in good health. The sequenced sample consisted of T cells isolated from PBMCs. V is TRBV19 and J is TRBJ2-7; D perhaps matches TRBD1 (6 bases). As DNA, the CDR3 is TGTGCCAGTAGTATAGCCATGGACAGACTTTCCTACGAGCAGTACTTC. It encodes CASSIAMDRLSYEQYF.